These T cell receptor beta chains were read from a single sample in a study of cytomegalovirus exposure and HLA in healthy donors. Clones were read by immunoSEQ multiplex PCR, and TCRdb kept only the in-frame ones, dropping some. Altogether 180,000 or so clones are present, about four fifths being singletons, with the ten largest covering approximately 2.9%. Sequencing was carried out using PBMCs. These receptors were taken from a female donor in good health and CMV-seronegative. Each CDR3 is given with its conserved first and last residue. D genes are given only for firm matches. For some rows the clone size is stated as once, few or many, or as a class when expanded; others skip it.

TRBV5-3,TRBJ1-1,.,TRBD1,TGTGCCAGAAGCTCGAAGGACAGGGGCAACGGTGAAGCTTTCTTT,CARSSKDRGNGEAFF
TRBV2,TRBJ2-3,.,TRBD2,TGTGCCAGCAGTTCAAACGGACTAGCGGTCACAGATACGCAGTATTTT,CASSSNGLAVTDTQYF
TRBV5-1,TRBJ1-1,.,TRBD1,TGCGCCAGCAGCTTGGGCGGGGGACAGGGGTTAGGTGAAGCTTTCTTT,CASSLGGGQGLGEAFF
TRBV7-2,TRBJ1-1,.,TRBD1,TGTGCCAGCAGCTTAGCCTTACCGGGACAGGGCTATATGAACACTGAAGCTTTCTTT,CASSLALPGQGYMNTEAFF
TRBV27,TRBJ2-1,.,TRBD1,TGTGCCAGCAGAGGGGGACAGCTTGAGCAGTTCTTC,CASRGGQLEQFF
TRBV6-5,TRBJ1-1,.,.,TGTGCCAGCAGTTACTTCGGTGAAGCTTTCTTT,CASSYFGEAFF
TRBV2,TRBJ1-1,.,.,TGTGCCAGCAGTGAAGGGGGGGAGTACACTGAAGCTTTCTTT,CASSEGGEYTEAFF
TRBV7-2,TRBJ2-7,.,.,TGTGCCAGCAGCTTAGTTGCGAGCTCCTACGAGCAGTACTTC,CASSLVASSYEQYF
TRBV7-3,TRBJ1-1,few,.,TGTGCCAGCAGCTTAACGAGGGGGTTGGGGGTCACGAACACTGAAGCTTTCTTT,CASSLTRGLGVTNTEAFF
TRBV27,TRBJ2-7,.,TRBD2,TGTGCCAGCGGGGAGGTCGGGGGGGCCGGTTACGAGCAGTACTTC,CASGEVGGAGYEQYF
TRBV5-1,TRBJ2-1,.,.,TGCGCCAGCAGCTCCTCGCGTGCCCCGGGGAATGAGCAGTTCTTC,CASSSSRAPGNEQFF
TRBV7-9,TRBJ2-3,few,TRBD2,TGTGCCAGCAGCTTGGGACTAGCGGGAAACACAGATACGCAGTATTTT,CASSLGLAGNTDTQYF
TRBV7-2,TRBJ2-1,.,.,TGTGCCAGCAGCTTATTTAGCGGACCCTACAATGAGCAGTTCTTC,CASSLFSGPYNEQFF
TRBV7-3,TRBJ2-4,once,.,TGTGCCAGCGTTGACAGCGCCACAAACATTCAGTACTTC,CASVDSATNIQYF
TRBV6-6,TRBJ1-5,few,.,TGTGCCAGCACCGGGAGGTACAATCAGCCCCAGCATTTT,CASTGRYNQPQHF
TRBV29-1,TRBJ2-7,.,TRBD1,TGCAGCGCCCGGGACAGCACCTACGAGCAGTACTTC,CSARDSTYEQYF
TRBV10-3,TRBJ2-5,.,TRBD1,TGTGCCATCAATAGCGACAGGGGGGAGACCCAGTACTTC,CAINSDRGETQYF
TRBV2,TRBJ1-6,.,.,TGTGCCAACCAGGGGAGGGACAATTCACCCCTCCACTTT,CANQGRDNSPLHF
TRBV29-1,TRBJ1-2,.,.,TGCAGCGTTGAACCACGACAGTATGGCTACACCTTC,CSVEPRQYGYTF
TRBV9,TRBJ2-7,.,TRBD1,TGTGCCAGCGGGACAGGGGGGTTCTCCTACGAGCAGTACTTC,CASGTGGFSYEQYF
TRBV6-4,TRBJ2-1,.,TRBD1,TGTGCCAGCAGCCCGGAACCCGGGACAGTCAACAATGAGCAGTTCTTC,CASSPEPGTVNNEQFF
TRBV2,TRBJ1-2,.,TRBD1,TGTGCCAGCAGCGCTAGTGACAGGGTCTATGGCTACACCTTC,CASSASDRVYGYTF
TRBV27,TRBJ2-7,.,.,TGTGCCAGCACCTCCCCGGGTGCCACAAGCTCCTACGAGCAGTACTTC,CASTSPGATSSYEQYF
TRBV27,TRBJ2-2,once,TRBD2,TGTGCCAGCAGAACACACAACCCCCTAGCGGAAGGTTTCACCGGGGAGCTGTTTTTT,CASRTHNPLAEGFTGELFF
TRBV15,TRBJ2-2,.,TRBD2,TGTGCCACCAGCAGAGAATATGGGACTAGCGGGAGAGGGGACACCGGGGAGCTGTTTTTT,CATSREYGTSGRGDTGELFF
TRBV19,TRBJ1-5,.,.,TGTGCCAGTACCCTCGGTCCCATCAGGGGTAAAAGCAATCAGCCCCAGCATTTT,CASTLGPIRGKSNQPQHF
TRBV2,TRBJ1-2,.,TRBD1,TGTGCCAGCAGCCGAGTGGGACAGGGCGGCTATGGCTACACCTTC,CASSRVGQGGYGYTF
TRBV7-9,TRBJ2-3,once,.,TGTGCCAGCAGCCCCCGGCTCGACGGCGGCGGAGGCACAGATACGCAGTATTTT,CASSPRLDGGGGTDTQYF
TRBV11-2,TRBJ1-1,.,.,TGTGCCAGCAGCTCCCGAGGGCTGACAGGGAACACTGAAGCTTTCTTT,CASSSRGLTGNTEAFF
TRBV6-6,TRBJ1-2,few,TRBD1,TGTGCCAGCAGTTACTCGGGACAGGGGGCGTATTATGGCTACACCTTC,CASSYSGQGAYYGYTF
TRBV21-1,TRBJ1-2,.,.,TGTGCCAGCAGCAAAGGAACGAACCAAACAGGGTCTCGTGGTTCCGGCTACACCTTC,CASSKGTNQTGSRGSGYTF
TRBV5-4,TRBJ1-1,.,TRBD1,TGTGCCAGCAGCCGGGACAGGGACGATGAAGCTTTCTTT,CASSRDRDDEAFF
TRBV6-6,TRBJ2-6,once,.,TGTGCCAGCAGTTACACGACAGGCGTCCTGACTTTC,CASSYTTGVLTF
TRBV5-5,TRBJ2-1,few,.,TGTGCCAGCAGCTCCCTTGCCGGCTACAATGAGCAGTTCTTC,CASSSLAGYNEQFF
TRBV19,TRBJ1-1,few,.,TGTGCCAGCCCGCTGTGGGGAGACACTGAAGCTTTCTTT,CASPLWGDTEAFF
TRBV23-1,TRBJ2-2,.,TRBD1,TGCGCCAGCACCCGGGGACAGAGTTATAGGAGTTACACCGGGGAGCTGTTTTTT,CASTRGQSYRSYTGELFF
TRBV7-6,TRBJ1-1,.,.,TGTGCCAGCAGCTTAGGAGCGGGCACTGAAGCTTTCTTT,CASSLGAGTEAFF
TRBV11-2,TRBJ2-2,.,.,TGTGCCAGCAGCTTGACTAGGGTGGCTTACACCGGGGAGCTGTTTTTT,CASSLTRVAYTGELFF
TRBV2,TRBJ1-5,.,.,TGTGCCAGCAGTGGCGGCAACCTAAATCAGCCCCAGCATTTT,CASSGGNLNQPQHF
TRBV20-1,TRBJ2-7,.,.,TGCAGTGCAAAAACAGGGTACGAGCAGTACTTC,CSAKTGYEQYF
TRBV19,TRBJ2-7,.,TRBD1,TGTGCCAGTAGTACCAGAGCGGGACAGGGCTACGAGCAGTACTTC,CASSTRAGQGYEQYF
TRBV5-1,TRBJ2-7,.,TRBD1,TGCGCCAGCAGCTTGACGACAGGGAAAAACGAGCAGTACTTC,CASSLTTGKNEQYF
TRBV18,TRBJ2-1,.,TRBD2,TGTGCCAGCTCACCACCGAGAGCGGGAGGTCAGGATGAGCAGTTCTTC,CASSPPRAGGQDEQFF
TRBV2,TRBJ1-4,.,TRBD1,TGTGCCAGCAGTGAATGGCAGGGGGCTGAAAAACTGTTTTTT,CASSEWQGAEKLFF
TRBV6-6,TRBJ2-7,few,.,TGTGCCAGCAGGATTACAGTCACTTCCTACGAGCAGTACTTC,CASRITVTSYEQYF
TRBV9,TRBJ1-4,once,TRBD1,TGTGCCAGCAGCGTGGGTGGACAGGGCAATGAAAAACTGTTTTTT,CASSVGGQGNEKLFF
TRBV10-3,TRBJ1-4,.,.,TGTGCCAGCAGTACCCACCCCGGGTCAACCATTTTT,CASSTHPGSTIF
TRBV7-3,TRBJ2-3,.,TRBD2,TGTGCCAGCAGCAAAAGACTAGCGGGAGGTGTAGATACGCAGTATTTT,CASSKRLAGGVDTQYF
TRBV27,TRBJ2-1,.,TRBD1,TGTGCCAGCAGTCCAAGACAGGGGTGGAATGAGCAGTTCTTC,CASSPRQGWNEQFF
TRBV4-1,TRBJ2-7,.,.,TGCGCCAGCAGCCAAGATGGGTACAGGTCCTACTCCTACGAGCAGTACTTC,CASSQDGYRSYSYEQYF